These 8 T cell receptor beta chains were all obtained from the same sample, sequenced in a study of monozygotic twins with inflammatory bowel disease. TCRdb derives one entry per CDR3 protein from the 5' RACE reads, leaving out DNA. This sample's table has fewer than 400,000 distinct CDR3 sequences. Material: blood. The receptor source for this set is a human donor with ulcerative colitis or Crohn's disease, or a healthy co-twin of an affected twin (not recorded which).

The chain employs TRBV6-5 and TRBJ2-7. CDR3 size: 15 residues. Germline CDR1 reads MNHEY; CDR2 reads SVGAGI. The CDR3 here is CASSFYTQPGDEQYF.

The chain has TRBV9 and TRBJ1-2. Germline values: CDR1 SGDLS, CDR2 YYNGEE. CDR3 length: 15 amino acids. The CDR3 region is CASSVKAGYSYGYTF.

This chain connects TRBV12-3 or TRBV12-4 to TRBJ1-3; the D gene TCRdb calls, TRBD1, cannot be checked with no DNA. The CDR3 sequence is 16 residues long. The CDR3 loop is CASSGGGTRSGNTIYF.

The chain carries TRBV10-3 and TRBJ2-2; without DNA, the TCRdb call of TRBD2 cannot be checked. This CDR3 contains 14 residues. In germline, CDR1 is ENHRY, CDR2 SYGVKD. This CDR3 reads CAISESMGGGELFF.

V usage is TRBV5-4 and J usage is TRBJ2-5; the TCRdb call, TRBD1, lacks DNA for checking. The CDR3 sequence is 16 residues long. Germline assignment: CDR1 SGHNT and CDR2 YYREEE (reference sequence). The chain's CDR3 is CASSLASSGQKETQYF.

The V call is TRBV9, the J call TRBJ2-1; TCRdb's D call, TRBD2, is unchecked because there is no DNA. The CDR3 runs 21 residues. CDR1 is SGDLS and CDR2 is YYNGEE in the germline V gene. The CDR3: CASSKTVGGLAGQSSYNEQFF.

The rearrangement joins TRBV6-5 to TRBJ2-3; checking the TCRdb D call of TRBD2 is not possible without DNA. Germline V lookup: CDR1 MNHEY, CDR2 SVGAGI. There are 15 residues in the CDR3. CDR3 sequence: CASSYGGLITDTQYF.

The V and J genes are TRBV20-1 and TRBJ2-7; TCRdb's D call of TRBD2 is untestable without DNA. The CDR3 length is 13 residues. Germline-derived CDR1 and CDR2 are DFQATT and SNEGSKA (reference sequence). The CDR3 reads CSAPTGPPNEQYF.